The 13 T cell receptor beta chains given below trace back to one sample, sequenced in a study of T cells in Graves' hyperthyroidism and ophthalmopathy. TCR beta CDR3 sequences were amplified from RNA transcripts. During a first-round RT-PCR of the TCR CDR3, the HTBI primer set was used. TCRdb ran MiXCR on the multiplex PCR reads and lists one entry per CDR3 protein. The table includes about 840,000 distinct CDR3 sequences, 38% detected once. Material for sequencing was blood. The receptors here all came from a man in his late teens or twenties with Graves' hyperthyroidism.

This clonotype appeared many times. The chain joins TRBV7-9 to TRBJ1-5, with 7 bases matching TRBD1. There are 13 residues in the CDR3. The trim removed 9 bases at V and 6 bases at J, leaving 8 bases unmatched. Germline V gene lookup returns CDR1 SEHNR and CDR2 FQNEAQ (reference sequence). This CDR3 is CASSPQGRQPQHF. The CDR3, as DNA: TGTGCCAGTAGTCCACAGGGGCGTCAGCCCCAGCATTTT. Full variable domain (missing parts from reference TRBV7-9 and TRBJ1-5): DTGVSQNPRHKITKRGQNVTFRCDPISEHNRLYWYRQTLGQGPEFLTYFQNEAQLEKSRLLSDRFSAERPKGSFSTLEIQRTEQGDSAMYLCASSPQGRQPQHFGDGTRLSIL.

CDR3 sequence reads: CASSYSQGPTGELFF. Written as DNA, the CDR3 is TGTGCCAGCAGTTACTCACAGGGACCGACCGGGGAGCTGTTTTTT. The V and J genes are TRBV2 and TRBJ2-2; weak D call: TRBD1 (6 bases). The V end was cut by 5 bases, the J end by 5 bases, with 15 bases between. This CDR3 comprises 15 residues. The germline V gene encodes CDR1 SNHLY and CDR2 FYNNEI. Combining the CDR3 with reference TRBV2 and TRBJ2-2 gives the whole variable domain EPEVTQTPSHQVTQMGQEVILRCVPISNHLYFYWYRQILGQKVEFLVSFYNNEISEKSEIFDDQFSVERPDGSNFTLKIRSTKLEDSAMYFCASSYSQGPTGELFFGEGSRLTVL.

This clonotype was detected many times. This chain joins TRBV7-9 and TRBJ1-1, with 10 positions matching TRBD1. The germline gives CDR1 SEHNR, CDR2 FQNEAQ (reference sequence). Losses at the gene ends were 4 bases for V and 11 bases for J; bases not matched to a gene: 4. The CDR3 covers 12 residues. The CDR3: CASSWTGGMAFF. CDR3 DNA sequence: TGTGCCAGCAGCTGGACAGGGGGAATGGCTTTCTTT.

The gene calls are TRBV7-9 and TRBJ2-2; 8 bases are a match to TRBD1. Per the germline V gene, CDR1 is SEHNR and CDR2 is FQNEAQ (reference sequence). The CDR3 has 17 residues. V trimming: 5 bases; J trimming: 5 bases; junction bases outside the gene matches: 13. The CDR3 nucleotides read TGTGCCAGCAGCCCCCTTCGTGGACAGGGAAGGACCGGGGAGCTGTTTTTT. This gives the protein CASSPLRGQGRTGELFF.

In this sample, this clonotype turned up many times. The J gene is TRBJ1-6, the V gene TRBV9; possible D gene TRBD1, 6 bases. V was trimmed by 0 bases and J by 7 bases, leaving 11 bases between them. From germline, CDR1 is SGDLS and CDR2 YYNGEE. This CDR3 spans 15 amino acids. Written as DNA, the CDR3 is TGTGCCAGCAGCGTAGCAGGGGATGTGAATTCACCCCTCCACTTT. It is translated as CASSVAGDVNSPLHF.

The chain joins TRBV12-3 or TRBV12-4 to TRBJ1-4, with 9 bases fitting TRBD1. The trim removed 5 bases at V and 7 bases at J, leaving 5 bases unmatched. This CDR3 has 14 amino acids. The CDR3: CASSPTGGVEKLFF. In DNA form, the CDR3 reads TGTGCCAGCAGTCCGACAGGGGGAGTTGAAAAACTGTTTTTT.

V usage is TRBV5-1 and J usage is TRBJ2-2; 7 bases fit TRBD1. CDR3 length equals 15 residues. Germline values: CDR1 SGHRS, CDR2 YFSETQ. Trimming took 4 bases from V and 6 from J; bases not matched to a gene: 9. As DNA, the CDR3 is TGCGCCAGCAGCCCGTCGGACAGGCCTCCCGGGGAGCTGTTTTTT. Translating gives CASSPSDRPPGELFF. Full variable domain (rest looked up from reference TRBV5-1 and TRBJ2-2): KAGVTQTPRYLIKTRGQQVTLSCSPISGHRSVSWYQQTPGQGLQFLFEYFSETQRNKGNFPGRFSGRQFSNSRSEMNVSTLELGDSALYLCASSPSDRPPGELFFGEGSRLTVL.

This clonotype was detected many times. One junction end disagrees with the germline gene, perhaps due to a read error. CDR3 nucleotide sequence: TGTGCTAGCAGCTTAAGTGTCGTGGGGGTGGAGACCCAGTACTTC. Protein product: CASSLSVVGVETQYF. This chain uses TRBV7-7 with TRBJ2-5; possibly TRBD1 or TRBD2 for D (5 bases each). This CDR3 has 15 residues. CDR1 and CDR2 (germline): SSHAT, FNYEAQ (reference sequence).

This sequence joins TRBV4-1 and TRBJ2-7, with 7 bases fitting TRBD2. CDR3 length: 17 residues. Looked up from germline, CDR1 is MGHRA and CDR2 is YSYEKL. V shed 0 bases, J shed 3 bases, and the junction held 11 bases outside the gene matches. CDR3 sequence (DNA): TGCGCCAGCAGCCAAGATTGGACCCCTAGCGGCCTCTACGAGCAGTACTTC. Translating gives CASSQDWTPSGLYEQYF.

The chain has TRBV7-9 and TRBJ2-7; D possibly corresponds to TRBD1 (7 bases). Germline values: CDR1 SEHNR, CDR2 FQNEAQ (reference sequence). CDR3 length: 16 residues. Trimming shortened V by 5 bases and J by 3 bases, and 20 bases separated the two germline ends. The CDR3 spells CASSLGAGGQDYEQYF. The DNA of the CDR3 is TGTGCCAGCAGCCTCGGGGCAGGGGGGCAGGACTACGAGCAGTACTTC.

In its sample, this clonotype was seen many times. The chain combines TRBV29-1 with TRBJ2-7, with TRBD1 matching 9 bases. J was trimmed by 5 bases and V by 4 bases; bases with no gene match: 9. This CDR3 spans 14 amino acids. CDR1 SQVTM and CDR2 ANQGSEA come from the germline V gene. The CDR3 DNA is TGCAGCGTTGTGCCCCGGACAGGGGAACACGAGCAGTACTTC. Translated, it gives CSVVPRTGEHEQYF.

The genes are TRBV2 and TRBJ1-4; D is uncertain. Germline CDR1 and CDR2: SNHLY and FYNNEI. Trimming cost V 9 bases and J 8 bases, with 16 bases left between them. The CDR3 loop spans 13 amino acids. CDR3 in DNA: TGTGCCAGTTTTCCTTCACTGGGGGAAAAACTGTTTTTT. Protein sequence: CASFPSLGEKLFF.

This clonotype was detected ten times or more. The chain links TRBV20-1 to TRBJ1-1; no reliable D call. There are 12 residues in the CDR3. The germline V gene encodes CDR1 DFQATT and CDR2 SNEGSKA (reference sequence). The V end was cut by 0 bases, the J end by 0 bases, with 2 bases between. Here the CDR3 DNA reads TGCAGTGCTAGAGACGTGAACACTGAAGCTTTCTTT. Its protein is CSARDVNTEAFF.